What follows are 22 T cell receptor beta chains derived from one specimen sequenced in a study of chemoradiotherapy in HPV16-positive cancers. Assay: immunoSEQ multiplex PCR; the TCRdb copy retains only in-frame clones and omits some. This table holds some 32,000 clones, approximately 90% found once. Source: blood, taken from a patient who underwent chemoradiotherapy. These TCRs come from a human donor with HPV-associated anogenital cancer.

V usage is TRBV7-9 and J usage is TRBJ1-2, with D hard to call. Germline V gene sequence: CDR1 SEHNR, CDR2 FQNEAQ (reference sequence). CDR3 length equals 15 residues. V was trimmed by 0 bases and J by 4 bases, leaving 12 bases between them. This CDR3 is CASSLAQGPAYGYTF. In nucleotides, the CDR3 is TGTGCCAGCAGCTTAGCCCAAGGGCCAGCCTATGGCTACACCTTC.

The chain links TRBV30 to TRBJ2-7; D unresolved. V lost 4 bases and J 6 bases, leaving 13 bases between the germline ends. The CDR3 extends over 12 amino acids. From germline, CDR1 is GTSNPN and CDR2 SVGIG (reference sequence). CDR3 region: CAWTPQSAEQYF. The CDR3 DNA sequence: TGTGCCTGGACCCCCCAATCGGCCGAGCAGTACTTC. Based on the CDR3 plus reference TRBV30 and TRBJ2-7, the full variable domain is SQTIHQWPATLVQPVGSPLSLECTVEGTSNPNLYWYRQAAGRGLQLLFYSVGIGQISSEVPQNLSASRPQDRQFILSSKKLLLSDSGFYLCAWTPQSAEQYFGPGTRLTVT.

The chain joins TRBV7-8 to TRBJ2-7; perhaps TRBD1 as D (6 bases). V lost 0 bases and J 0 bases, leaving 12 bases between the germline ends. The CDR3 sequence is 16 residues long. Germline V gene data show CDR1 as SGHVS and CDR2 as FQNEAQ. CDR3 region: CASSLANQGRSYEQYF. Here the CDR3 DNA reads TGTGCCAGCAGCTTAGCGAACCAGGGGCGCTCCTACGAGCAGTACTTC.

The chain couples TRBV6-5 to TRBJ1-2; 9 bases fit TRBD1. V shed 2 bases, J shed 7 bases, and the junction held 8 bases outside the gene matches. This CDR3 comprises 15 residues. Looked up from germline, CDR1 is MNHEY and CDR2 is SVGAGI. CDR3 in DNA: TGTGCCAGCAGTTACGCGGGACAGGGTAGAGTTGGCTACACCTTC. This translates into CASSYAGQGRVGYTF.

In regard to this clone: Other DNA sequences in this sample translate to the same CDR3. The gene calls are TRBV25-1 and TRBJ1-5, with TRBD1 as a possible D gene (5 bases). Trimming stripped 6 bases from V and 8 bases from J, with 20 bases between. The CDR3 runs 15 residues. Germline CDR1 reads MGHDK; CDR2 reads SYGVNS. Here the CDR3 DNA reads TGTGCCAGCAGCGAAACAGGCCTCCTGGGAAAGCCCCAGCATTTT. Amino acids: CASSETGLLGKPQHF. Full variable domain (remainder filled in from reference TRBV25-1 and TRBJ1-5): EADIYQTPRYLVIGTGKKITLECSQTMGHDKMYWYQQDPGMELHLIHYSYGVNSTEKGDLSSESTVSRIRTEHFPLTLESARPSHTSQYLCASSETGLLGKPQHFGDGTRLSIL.

CDR3 sequence reads: CASRGQGAGTGELFF. CDR3 in DNA: TGCGCCAGCAGAGGCCAGGGGGCTGGCACCGGGGAGCTGTTTTTT. The rearrangement links TRBV5-1 to TRBJ2-2; 8 bases are shared with TRBD1. V trimming: 5 bases; J trimming: 4 bases; junction bases outside the gene matches: 7. Germline CDR1 and CDR2: SGHRS and YFSETQ. The CDR3 sequence is 15 residues long.

The chain combines TRBV5-1 with TRBJ1-2; maybe TRBD1 (5 bases). CDR1 and CDR2 (germline): SGHRS, YFSETQ. This CDR3 region has 12 residues. The V end was cut by 0 bases, the J end by 12 bases, with 12 bases between. The CDR3 DNA is TGCGCCAGCAGCTTGGAAGGCAGGGCTGACACCTTC. This translates into CASSLEGRADTF.

V gene TRBV5-6 combines with J gene TRBJ1-6, with a tentative D call TRBD1 (5 bases). There are 15 residues in the CDR3. In germline, CDR1 is SGHDT, CDR2 YYEEEE. V was trimmed by 0 bases and J by 9 bases, leaving 13 bases between them. CDR3 residues: CASSLATVRSSPLHF. The CDR3 coding sequence is TGTGCCAGCAGCTTGGCGACAGTCCGTAGTTCACCCCTCCACTTT.

The chain employs TRBV5-1 and TRBJ1-1; perhaps TRBD1 as D (5 bases). The V and J ends lost 1 base and 4 bases respectively, with 8 bases between them. The CDR3 runs 13 residues. The germline V gene encodes CDR1 SGHRS and CDR2 YFSETQ. The CDR3: CASSLLRGTEAFF. The CDR3 DNA sequence: TGCGCCAGCAGCTTGCTGAGGGGCACTGAAGCTTTCTTT.

The genes are TRBV25-1 and TRBJ2-5; possibly TRBD2 for D (6 bases). Per germline, CDR1 MGHDK and CDR2 SYGVNS. The V and J ends lost 4 bases and 4 bases respectively, with 16 bases between them. The CDR3 is 15 residues long. CDR3 region: CASSVSLGGPETQYF. As DNA, the CDR3 is TGTGCCAGCAGTGTGTCCCTGGGGGGACCAGAGACCCAGTACTTC.

The CDR3 DNA follows: TGTGCCAGCAGTGAGGCCGGGGCCGGGACCTTC. It translates to CASSEAGAGTF. The chain employs TRBV6-1 and TRBJ1-2, with D possibly being TRBD1 (5 bases). The CDR3 has 11 residues. Germline V gene lookup returns CDR1 MNHNS and CDR2 SASEGT. Between the trimmed V and J ends, which lost 3 bases and 14 bases, there was a span of 13 bases.

This sequence joins TRBV29-1 and TRBJ1-2; D not resolved. Trimming took 4 bases from V and 2 from J, leaving 5 bases between them. The CDR3 extends over 11 amino acids. Germline V gene sequence: CDR1 SQVTM, CDR2 ANQGSEA. CDR3 loop: CSVVVNYGYTF. CDR3 nucleotides: TGCAGCGTTGTGGTAAACTATGGCTACACCTTC.

The V gene is TRBV6-1, the J gene TRBJ2-2; D is unresolved. Trimming pared 2 bases from V and 1 base from J, leaving 11 bases between. This CDR3 contains 16 residues. CDR1 and CDR2 (germline): MNHNS, SASEGT. In DNA, the CDR3 is TGTGCCAGCAGTGAATTATATTCCGGGAACACCGGGGAGCTGTTTTTT. This codes for CASSELYSGNTGELFF.

The chain combines TRBV6-4 with TRBJ2-1; D not resolved. Looked up from germline, CDR1 is MRHNA and CDR2 is SNTAGT. The ends were cut back, 0 bases at V and 2 bases at J, with 2 bases in the middle. The CDR3 is 13 amino acids. The DNA of the CDR3 is TGTGCCAGCAGTGACTCCACCTACAATGAGCAGTTCTTC. Amino acid sequence: CASSDSTYNEQFF.

CDR3 sequence (DNA): TGTGCCAGCAGTGCGACTAGCGGCCTTATCTACGAGCAGTACTTC. This encodes CASSATSGLIYEQYF. The V call is TRBV27, the J call TRBJ2-7; 9 bases match TRBD2. The CDR3 is 15 amino acids. Germline V gives CDR1 MNHEY, CDR2 SMNVEV (reference sequence). V was clipped by 5 bases and J by 3 bases; unmatched bases: 8.

The rearrangement uses TRBV7-9 and TRBJ2-5; D remains ambiguous. The end of the DNA is better explained by TRBJ2-7, so the J call may be wrong. This CDR3 has 13 residues. Germline loops: CDR1 SEHNR, CDR2 FQNEAQ (reference sequence). The CDR3 DNA reads as TGTGCCAGCAGGTCCACAAGAGCCTACGAGCAGTACTTC. Encoded protein: CASRSTRAYEQYF.

The V gene is TRBV19, the J gene TRBJ2-3, with TRBD1 matching 7 bases. Trimming removed 5 bases from V and 0 bases from J; junction bases left unmatched: 2. This CDR3 comprises 14 residues. Germline V gene sequence: CDR1 LNHDA, CDR2 SQIVND (reference sequence). The CDR3 spells CASSWGQSTDTQYF. For the CDR3, the DNA is TGTGCCAGTAGTTGGGGACAGAGCACAGATACGCAGTATTTT.

The chain carries TRBV10-1 and TRBJ2-2; a weak D match, TRBD1 (6 bases). The CDR3 length is 13 residues. Germline CDR1 and CDR2: WNHNN and SYGVQD (reference sequence). Trimming cost V 9 bases and J 2 bases, with 10 bases left between them. The CDR3 region is CASQGGNTGELFF. CDR3 sequence (DNA): TGCGCCAGTCAAGGGGGAAACACCGGGGAGCTGTTTTTT.

The chain carries TRBV2 and TRBJ2-7, with 9 bases that match TRBD1. V lost 4 bases to trimming and J lost 2 bases; unmatched junction nucleotides: 6. The germline gives CDR1 SNHLY, CDR2 FYNNEI. This CDR3 contains 15 residues. The CDR3 DNA follows: TGTGCCAGCAGTGCCGGGACAGGGTGGACCTACGAGCAGTACTTC. Its translation is CASSAGTGWTYEQYF.

This clone was seen only a few times. The rearrangement joins TRBV30 to TRBJ2-4, with a possible D match to TRBD2 (5 bases). Trimming stripped 0 bases from V and 8 bases from J, with 14 bases between. Looked up from germline, CDR1 is GTSNPN and CDR2 is SVGIG (reference sequence). The CDR3 length is 14 residues. This CDR3 is CAWSVGSRTDIQYF. Written as DNA, the CDR3 is TGTGCCTGGAGTGTGGGGAGCAGGACGGACATTCAGTACTTC.

J is TRBJ2-1 and V is TRBV19; unclear D gene. Trimming removed 1 base from V and 10 bases from J, with 14 bases in between. Germline V gene data show CDR1 as LNHDA and CDR2 as SQIVND (reference sequence). The CDR3 loop spans 14 amino acids. In nucleotides, the CDR3 is TGTGCCAGTAGTATAGCAAGTCAGATCAGCGAGCAGTTCTTC. Translating gives CASSIASQISEQFF.

This clone was seen only once. The chain uses TRBV11-2 and TRBJ1-1; D unresolved. The ends were cut back, 2 bases at V and 5 bases at J, with 3 bases in the middle. This CDR3 comprises 11 residues. Germline CDR1 SGHAT, CDR2 FQNNGV. CDR3: CASSLRTEAFF. The CDR3 bases are TGTGCCAGCAGCTTAAGAACTGAAGCTTTCTTT.